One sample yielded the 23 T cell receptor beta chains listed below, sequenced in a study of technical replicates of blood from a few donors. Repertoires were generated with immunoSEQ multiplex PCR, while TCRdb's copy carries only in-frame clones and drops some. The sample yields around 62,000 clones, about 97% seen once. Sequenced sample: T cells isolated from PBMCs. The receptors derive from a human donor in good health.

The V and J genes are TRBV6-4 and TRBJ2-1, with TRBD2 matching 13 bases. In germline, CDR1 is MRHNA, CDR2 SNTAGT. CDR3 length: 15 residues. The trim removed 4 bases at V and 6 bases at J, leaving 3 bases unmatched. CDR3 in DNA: TGTGCCAGCAGTGCTGGGACTAGCGGGACCAATGAGCAGTTCTTC. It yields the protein CASSAGTSGTNEQFF.

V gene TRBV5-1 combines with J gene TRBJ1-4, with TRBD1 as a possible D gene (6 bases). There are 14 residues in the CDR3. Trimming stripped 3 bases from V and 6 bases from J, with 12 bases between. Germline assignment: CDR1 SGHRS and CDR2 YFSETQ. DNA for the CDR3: TGCGCCAGCAGCTCGACAGGACTCGATGAAAAACTGTTTTTT. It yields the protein CASSSTGLDEKLFF.

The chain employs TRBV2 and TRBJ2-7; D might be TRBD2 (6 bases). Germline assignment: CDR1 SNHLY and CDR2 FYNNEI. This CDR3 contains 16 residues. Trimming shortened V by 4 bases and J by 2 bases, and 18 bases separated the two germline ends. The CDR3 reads CASSGAARTKTYEQYF. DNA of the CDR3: TGTGCCAGCAGTGGGGCAGCCCGGACTAAAACCTACGAGCAGTACTTC.

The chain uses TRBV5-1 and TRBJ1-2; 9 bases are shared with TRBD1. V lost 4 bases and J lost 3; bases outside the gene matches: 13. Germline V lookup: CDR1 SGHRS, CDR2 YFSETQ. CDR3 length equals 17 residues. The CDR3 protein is CASSDGTGLLRDYGYTF. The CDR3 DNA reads TGCGCCAGCAGCGACGGGACAGGGCTCCTTAGGGACTATGGCTACACCTTC.

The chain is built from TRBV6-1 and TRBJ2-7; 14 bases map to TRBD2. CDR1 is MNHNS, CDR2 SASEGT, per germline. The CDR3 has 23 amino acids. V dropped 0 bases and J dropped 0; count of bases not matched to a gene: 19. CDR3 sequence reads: CASSEAVLGTSGRLPVSSYEQYF. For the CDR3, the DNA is TGTGCCAGCAGTGAAGCGGTCCTGGGGACTAGCGGGAGACTCCCCGTTAGCTCCTACGAGCAGTACTTC.

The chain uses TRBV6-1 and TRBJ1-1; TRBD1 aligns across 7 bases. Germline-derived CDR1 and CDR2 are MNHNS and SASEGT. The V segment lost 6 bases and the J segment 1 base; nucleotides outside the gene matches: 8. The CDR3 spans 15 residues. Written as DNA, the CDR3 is TGTGCCAGCAGGGATCCGGGACAGAGGAACACTGAAGCTTTCTTT. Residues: CASRDPGQRNTEAFF.

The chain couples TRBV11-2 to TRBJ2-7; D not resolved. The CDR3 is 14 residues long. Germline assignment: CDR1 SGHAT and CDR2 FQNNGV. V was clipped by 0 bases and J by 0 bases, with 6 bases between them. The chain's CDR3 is CASSLDTISYEQYF. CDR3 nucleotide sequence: TGTGCCAGCAGCTTAGATACTATCTCCTACGAGCAGTACTTC.

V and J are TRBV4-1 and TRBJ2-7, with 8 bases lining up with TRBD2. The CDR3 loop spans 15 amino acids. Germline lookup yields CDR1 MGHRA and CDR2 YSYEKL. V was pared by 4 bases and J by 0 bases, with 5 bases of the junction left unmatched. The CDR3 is CASSPTSGSSYEQYF. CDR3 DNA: TGCGCCAGCAGCCCTACTAGCGGCAGCTCCTACGAGCAGTACTTC.

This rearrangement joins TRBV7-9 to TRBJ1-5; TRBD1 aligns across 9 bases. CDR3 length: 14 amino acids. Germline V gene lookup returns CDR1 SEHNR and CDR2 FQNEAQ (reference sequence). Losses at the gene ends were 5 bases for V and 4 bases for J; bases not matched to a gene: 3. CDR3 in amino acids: CASSPGTGNQPQHF. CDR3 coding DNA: TGTGCCAGCAGCCCCGGGACAGGGAATCAGCCCCAGCATTTT.

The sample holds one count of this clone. CDR3 amino acids: CASSWGVMGQPNAYEQYF. The CDR3 DNA follows: TGTGCCAGCAGCTGGGGAGTTATGGGACAGCCGAACGCCTACGAGCAGTACTTC. This chain uses TRBV5-4 with TRBJ2-7; 7 bases map to TRBD1. The V segment lost 3 bases and the J segment 2 bases; nucleotides outside the gene matches: 17. Germline CDR1 reads SGHNT; CDR2 reads YYREEE (reference sequence). There are 18 residues in the CDR3.

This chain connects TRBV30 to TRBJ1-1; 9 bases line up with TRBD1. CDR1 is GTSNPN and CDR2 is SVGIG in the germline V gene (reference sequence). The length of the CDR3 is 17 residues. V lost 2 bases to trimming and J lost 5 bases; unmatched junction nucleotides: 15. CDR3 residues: CAWSPRDRVFYRTEAFF. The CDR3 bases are TGTGCCTGGAGTCCCCGGGACAGGGTATTTTATAGGACTGAAGCTTTCTTT.

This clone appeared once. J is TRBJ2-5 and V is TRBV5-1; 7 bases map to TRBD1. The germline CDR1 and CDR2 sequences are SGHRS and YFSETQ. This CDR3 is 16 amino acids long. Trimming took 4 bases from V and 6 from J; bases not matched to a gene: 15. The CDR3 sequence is CASSLTTRQGRQTQYF. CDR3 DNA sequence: TGCGCCAGCAGCCTGACTACCCGACAGGGCCGACAGACCCAGTACTTC.

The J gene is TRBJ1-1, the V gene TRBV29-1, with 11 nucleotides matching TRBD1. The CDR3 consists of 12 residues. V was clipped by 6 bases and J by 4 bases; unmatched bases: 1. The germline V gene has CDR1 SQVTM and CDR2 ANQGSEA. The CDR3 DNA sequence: TGCAGCGTGGGACAGGGGGGCACTGAAGCTTTCTTT. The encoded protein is CSVGQGGTEAFF. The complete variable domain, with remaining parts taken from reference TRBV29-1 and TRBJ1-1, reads SAVISQKPSRDICQRGTSLTIQCQVDSQVTMMFWYRQQPGQSLTLIATANQGSEATYESGFVIDKFPISRPNLTFSTLTVSNMSPEDSSIYLCSVGQGGTEAFFGQGTRLTVV.

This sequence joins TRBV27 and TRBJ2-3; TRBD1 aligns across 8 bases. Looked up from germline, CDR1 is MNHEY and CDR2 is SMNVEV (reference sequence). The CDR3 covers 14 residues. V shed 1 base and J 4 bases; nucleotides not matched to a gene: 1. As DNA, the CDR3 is TGTGCCAGCAGTTTATTACAGGGGGCAGATACGCAGTATTTT. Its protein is CASSLLQGADTQYF.

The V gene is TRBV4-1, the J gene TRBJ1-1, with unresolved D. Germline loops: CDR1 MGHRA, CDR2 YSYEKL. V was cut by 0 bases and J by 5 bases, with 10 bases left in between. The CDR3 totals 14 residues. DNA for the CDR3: TGCGCCAGCAGCCAAGACGCTTGGAGGACTGAAGCTTTCTTT. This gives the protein CASSQDAWRTEAFF.

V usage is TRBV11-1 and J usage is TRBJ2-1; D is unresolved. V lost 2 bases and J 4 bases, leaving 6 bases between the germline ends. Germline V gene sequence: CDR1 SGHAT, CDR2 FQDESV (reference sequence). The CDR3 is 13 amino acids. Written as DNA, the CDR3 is TGTGCCAGCAGCTTAAACATTTACAATGAGCAGTTCTTC. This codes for CASSLNIYNEQFF. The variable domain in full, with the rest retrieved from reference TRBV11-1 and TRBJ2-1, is EAEVAQSPRYKITEKSQAVAFWCDPISGHATLYWYRQILGQGPELLVQFQDESVVDDSQLPKDRFSAERLKGVDSTLKIQPAELGDSAMYLCASSLNIYNEQFFGPGTRLTVL.

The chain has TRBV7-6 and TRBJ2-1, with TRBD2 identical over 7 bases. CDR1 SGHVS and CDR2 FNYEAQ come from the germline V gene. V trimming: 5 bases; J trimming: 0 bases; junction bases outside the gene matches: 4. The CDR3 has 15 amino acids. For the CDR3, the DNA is TGTGCCAGCAGCGACACTAGCGCCTCCTACAATGAGCAGTTCTTC. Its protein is CASSDTSASYNEQFF.

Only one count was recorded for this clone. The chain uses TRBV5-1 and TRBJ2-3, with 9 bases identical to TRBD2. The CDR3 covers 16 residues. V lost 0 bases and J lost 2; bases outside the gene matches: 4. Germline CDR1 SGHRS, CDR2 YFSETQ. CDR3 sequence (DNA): TGCGCCAGCAGCTTGGTAGCGGGAGTTTTCACAGATACGCAGTATTTT. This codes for CASSLVAGVFTDTQYF. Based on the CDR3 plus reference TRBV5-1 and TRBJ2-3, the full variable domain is KAGVTQTPRYLIKTRGQQVTLSCSPISGHRSVSWYQQTPGQGLQFLFEYFSETQRNKGNFPGRFSGRQFSNSRSEMNVSTLELGDSALYLCASSLVAGVFTDTQYFGPGTRLTVL.

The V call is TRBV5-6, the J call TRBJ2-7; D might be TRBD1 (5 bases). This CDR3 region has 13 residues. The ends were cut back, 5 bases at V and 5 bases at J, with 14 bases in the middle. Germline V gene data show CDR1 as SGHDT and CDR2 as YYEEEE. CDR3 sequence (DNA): TGTGCCAGCAGTGTGGGGCTAGTCAACGAGCAGTACTTC. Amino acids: CASSVGLVNEQYF.

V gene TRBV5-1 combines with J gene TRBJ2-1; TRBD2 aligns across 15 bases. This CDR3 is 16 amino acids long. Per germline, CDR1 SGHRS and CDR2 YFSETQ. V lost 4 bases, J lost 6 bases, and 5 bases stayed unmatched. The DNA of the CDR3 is TGCGCCAGCAGCCACGGACTAGCGGGAGGGGGCAATGAGCAGTTCTTC. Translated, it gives CASSHGLAGGGNEQFF.

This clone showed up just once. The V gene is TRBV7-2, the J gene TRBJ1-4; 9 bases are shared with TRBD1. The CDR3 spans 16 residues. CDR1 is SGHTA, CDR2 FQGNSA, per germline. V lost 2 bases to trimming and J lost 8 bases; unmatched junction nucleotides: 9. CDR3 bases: TGTGCCAGCAGCTTAATCACCGGGACAGGGCGAGAAAAACTGTTTTTT. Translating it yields CASSLITGTGREKLFF.

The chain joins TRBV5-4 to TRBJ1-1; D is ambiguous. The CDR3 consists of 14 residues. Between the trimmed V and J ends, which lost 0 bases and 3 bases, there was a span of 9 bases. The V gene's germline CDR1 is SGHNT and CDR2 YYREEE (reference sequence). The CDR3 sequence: CASSLEAQDTEAFF. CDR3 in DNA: TGTGCCAGCAGCTTGGAGGCTCAGGACACTGAAGCTTTCTTT. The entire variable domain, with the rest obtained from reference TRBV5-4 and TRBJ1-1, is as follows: ETGVTQSPTHLIKTRGQQVTLRCSSQSGHNTVSWYQQALGQGPQFIFQYYREEENGRGNFPPRFSGLQFPNYSSELNVNALELDDSALYLCASSLEAQDTEAFFGQGTRLTVV.

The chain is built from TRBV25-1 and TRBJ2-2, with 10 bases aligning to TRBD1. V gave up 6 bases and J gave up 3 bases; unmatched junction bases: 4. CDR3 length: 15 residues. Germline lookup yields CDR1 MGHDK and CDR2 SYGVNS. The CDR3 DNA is TGTGCCAGCAGATTTGGACAGGGGGACACCGGGGAGCTGTTTTTT. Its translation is CASRFGQGDTGELFF.